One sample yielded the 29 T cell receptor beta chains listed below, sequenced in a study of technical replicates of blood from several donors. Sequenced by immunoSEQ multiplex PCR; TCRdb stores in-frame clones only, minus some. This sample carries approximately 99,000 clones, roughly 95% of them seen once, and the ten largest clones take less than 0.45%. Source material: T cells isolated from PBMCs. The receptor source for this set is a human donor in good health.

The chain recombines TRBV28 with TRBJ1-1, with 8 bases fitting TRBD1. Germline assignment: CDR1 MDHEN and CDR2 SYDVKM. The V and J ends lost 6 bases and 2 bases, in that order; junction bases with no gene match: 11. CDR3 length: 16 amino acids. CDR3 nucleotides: TGTGCCAGCAGCCCCATAGGACAGGGCATAAACACTGAAGCTTTCTTT. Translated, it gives CASSPIGQGINTEAFF.

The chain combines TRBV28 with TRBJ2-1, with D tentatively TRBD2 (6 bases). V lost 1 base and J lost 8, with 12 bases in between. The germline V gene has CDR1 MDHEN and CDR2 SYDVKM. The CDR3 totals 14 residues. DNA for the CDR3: TGTGCCAGCAGTTTATCGGGCAGGGAGGATGAGCAGTTCTTC. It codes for CASSLSGREDEQFF.

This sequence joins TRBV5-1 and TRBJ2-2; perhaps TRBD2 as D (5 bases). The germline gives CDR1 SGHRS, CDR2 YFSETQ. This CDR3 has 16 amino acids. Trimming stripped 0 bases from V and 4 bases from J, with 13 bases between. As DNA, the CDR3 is TGCGCCAGCAGCTTGGCCCCGGGGTCGGGCACCGGGGAGCTGTTTTTT. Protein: CASSLAPGSGTGELFF. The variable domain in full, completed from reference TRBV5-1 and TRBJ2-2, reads KAGVTQTPRYLIKTRGQQVTLSCSPISGHRSVSWYQQTPGQGLQFLFEYFSETQRNKGNFPGRFSGRQFSNSRSEMNVSTLELGDSALYLCASSLAPGSGTGELFFGEGSRLTVL.

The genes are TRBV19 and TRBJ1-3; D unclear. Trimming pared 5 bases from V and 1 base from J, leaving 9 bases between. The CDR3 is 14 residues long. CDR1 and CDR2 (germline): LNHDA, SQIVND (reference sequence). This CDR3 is CASSWEGSGNTIYF. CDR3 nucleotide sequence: TGTGCCAGTAGTTGGGAGGGATCTGGAAACACCATATATTTT.

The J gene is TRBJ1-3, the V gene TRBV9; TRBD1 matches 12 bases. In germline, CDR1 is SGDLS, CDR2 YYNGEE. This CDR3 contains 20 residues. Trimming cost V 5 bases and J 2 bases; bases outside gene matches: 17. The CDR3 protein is CASSYRLGTGGSRPGNTIYF. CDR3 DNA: TGTGCCAGCAGTTACCGGCTGGGGACAGGGGGCTCCCGTCCTGGAAACACCATATATTTT.

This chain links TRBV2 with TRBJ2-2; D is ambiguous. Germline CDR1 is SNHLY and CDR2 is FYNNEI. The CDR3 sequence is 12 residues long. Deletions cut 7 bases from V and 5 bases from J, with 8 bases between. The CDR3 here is CASTGQTGELFF. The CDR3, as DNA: TGTGCCAGCACTGGCCAGACCGGGGAGCTGTTTTTT.

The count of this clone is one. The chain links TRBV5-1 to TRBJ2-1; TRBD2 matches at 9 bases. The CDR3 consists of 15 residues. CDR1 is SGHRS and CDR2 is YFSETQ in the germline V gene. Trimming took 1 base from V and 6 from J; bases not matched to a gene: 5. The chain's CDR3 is CASSLPGGRVNEQFF. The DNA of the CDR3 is TGCGCCAGCAGCTTGCCCGGCGGGAGGGTCAATGAGCAGTTCTTC.

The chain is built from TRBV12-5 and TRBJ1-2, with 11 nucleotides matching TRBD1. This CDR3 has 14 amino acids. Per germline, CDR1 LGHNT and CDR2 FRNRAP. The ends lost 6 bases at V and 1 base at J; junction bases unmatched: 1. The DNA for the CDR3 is TGTGCTAGTGGGGGACAGGGGGATAACTATGGCTACACCTTC. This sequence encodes CASGGQGDNYGYTF. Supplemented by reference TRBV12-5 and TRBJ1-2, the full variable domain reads DARVTQTPRHKVTEMGQEVTMRCQPILGHNTVFWYRQTMMQGLELLAYFRNRAPLDDSGMPKDRFSAEMPDATLATLKIQPSEPRDSAVYFCASGGQGDNYGYTFGSGTRLTVV.

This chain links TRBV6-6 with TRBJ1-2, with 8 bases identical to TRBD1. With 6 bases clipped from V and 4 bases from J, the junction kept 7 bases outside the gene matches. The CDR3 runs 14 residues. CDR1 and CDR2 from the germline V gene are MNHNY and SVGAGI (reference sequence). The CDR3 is CASSIRDRPYGYTF. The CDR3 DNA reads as TGTGCCAGCAGCATCCGGGACAGGCCCTATGGCTACACCTTC.

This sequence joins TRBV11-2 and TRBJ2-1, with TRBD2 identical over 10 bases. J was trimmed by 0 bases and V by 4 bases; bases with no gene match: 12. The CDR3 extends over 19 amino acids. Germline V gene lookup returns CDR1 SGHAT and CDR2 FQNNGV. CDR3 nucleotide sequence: TGTGCCAGCAGCTCGTCGACTAGCGGGCGGGAGAGCTCCTACAATGAGCAGTTCTTC. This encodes CASSSSTSGRESSYNEQFF.

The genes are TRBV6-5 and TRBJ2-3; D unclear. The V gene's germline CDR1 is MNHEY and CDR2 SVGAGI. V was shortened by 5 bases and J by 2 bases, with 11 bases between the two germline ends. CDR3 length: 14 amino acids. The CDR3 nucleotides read TGTGCCAGCAGTAACGACTGGCACACAGATACGCAGTATTTT. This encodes CASSNDWHTDTQYF.

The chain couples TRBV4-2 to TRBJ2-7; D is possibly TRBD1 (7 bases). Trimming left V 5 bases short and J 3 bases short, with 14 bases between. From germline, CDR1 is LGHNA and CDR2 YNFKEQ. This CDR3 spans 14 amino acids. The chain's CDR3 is CASSTQGGYYEQYF. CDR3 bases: TGTGCCAGCAGCACCCAGGGGGGATACTACGAGCAGTACTTC.

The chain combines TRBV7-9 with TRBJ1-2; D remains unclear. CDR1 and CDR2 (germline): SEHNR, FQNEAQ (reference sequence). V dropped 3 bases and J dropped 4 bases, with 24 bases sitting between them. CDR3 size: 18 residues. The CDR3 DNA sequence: TGTGCCAGCAGCTTTTCAGCAGGATCTACAGTTCCGTCCTATGGCTACACCTTC. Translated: CASSFSAGSTVPSYGYTF.

DNA for the CDR3: TGTGCCAGCAGTGAATATAAGGGGGCCGAGCAGTACTTC. Translated, it gives CASSEYKGAEQYF. The rearrangement uses TRBV25-1 and TRBJ2-7, with TRBD1 matching over 7 bases. The V and J ends lost 0 bases and 6 bases, in that order; junction bases with no gene match: 2. This CDR3 comprises 13 residues. Germline V CDR1 and CDR2: MGHDK, SYGVNS.

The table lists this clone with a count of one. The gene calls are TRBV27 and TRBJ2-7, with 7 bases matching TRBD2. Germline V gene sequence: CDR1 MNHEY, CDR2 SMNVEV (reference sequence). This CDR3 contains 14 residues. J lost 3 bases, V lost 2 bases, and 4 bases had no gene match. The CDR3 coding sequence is TGTGCCAGCAGTTTAAGGTGGGGGGGCTACGAGCAGTACTTC. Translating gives CASSLRWGGYEQYF.

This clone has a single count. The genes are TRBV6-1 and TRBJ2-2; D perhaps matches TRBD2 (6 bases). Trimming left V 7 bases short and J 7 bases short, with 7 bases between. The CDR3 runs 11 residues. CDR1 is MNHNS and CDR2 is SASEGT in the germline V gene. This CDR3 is CASKGGGELFF. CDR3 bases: TGTGCCAGCAAGGGAGGCGGGGAGCTGTTTTTT.

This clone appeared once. In nucleotides, the CDR3 is TGTGCCAGCAGCGGCGGTCCCTACGAGCAGTACTTC. It is translated as CASSGGPYEQYF. J is TRBJ2-7 and V is TRBV7-2; no definite D call. CDR3 size: 12 residues. CDR1 is SGHTA, CDR2 FQGNSA, per germline. Deletions cut 5 bases from V and 2 bases from J, with 7 bases between.

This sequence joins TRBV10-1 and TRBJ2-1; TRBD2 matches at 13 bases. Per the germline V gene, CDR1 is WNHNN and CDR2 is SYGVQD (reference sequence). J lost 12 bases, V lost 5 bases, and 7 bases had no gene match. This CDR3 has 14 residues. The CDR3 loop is CASSTGLAGYGQFF. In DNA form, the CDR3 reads TGCGCCAGCAGTACGGGACTAGCGGGATACGGGCAGTTCTTC.

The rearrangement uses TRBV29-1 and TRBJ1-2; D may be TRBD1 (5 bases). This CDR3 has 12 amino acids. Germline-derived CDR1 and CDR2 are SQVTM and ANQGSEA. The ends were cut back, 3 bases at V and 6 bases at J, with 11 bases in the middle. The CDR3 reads CSVDPGQDGYTF. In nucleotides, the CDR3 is TGCAGCGTTGATCCAGGGCAGGATGGCTACACCTTC.

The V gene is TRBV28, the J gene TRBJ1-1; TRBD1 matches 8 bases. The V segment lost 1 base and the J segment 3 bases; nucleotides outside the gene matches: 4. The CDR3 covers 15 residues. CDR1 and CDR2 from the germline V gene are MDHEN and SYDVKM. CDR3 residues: CASSLLGTGDTEAFF. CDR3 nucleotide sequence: TGTGCCAGCAGTTTATTAGGGACAGGCGACACTGAAGCTTTCTTT.

The CDR3 loop reads CASSESHSNQPQHF. The CDR3 DNA reads TGCGCCAGCAGTGAGTCTCATAGCAATCAGCCCCAGCATTTT. The genes are TRBV10-2 and TRBJ1-5; D unclear. The V gene lost 0 bases and the J gene lost 0 bases, with 3 bases spanning the gap. Germline V gene sequence: CDR1 WSHSY, CDR2 SAAADI. This CDR3 is built from 14 residues.

CDR3: CASSEWGTSGRSRYEQYF. CDR3 coding DNA: TGTGCCAGCAGTGAATGGGGGACTAGCGGGAGAAGTAGGTACGAGCAGTACTTC. This rearrangement joins TRBV25-1 to TRBJ2-7; 14 nucleotides line up with TRBD2. This CDR3 spans 18 amino acids. The ends lost 1 base at V and 4 bases at J; junction bases unmatched: 9. Germline values: CDR1 MGHDK, CDR2 SYGVNS.

The CDR3 protein is CASSAPFNSGSSETQYF. CDR3 DNA sequence: TGTGCCAGCAGCGCGCCCTTCAATAGCGGGAGTTCAGAGACCCAGTACTTC. V and J are TRBV9 and TRBJ2-5; 9 bases match TRBD2. The germline V gene encodes CDR1 SGDLS and CDR2 YYNGEE. The CDR3 runs to 17 residues. The J segment lost 4 bases and the V segment lost 3 bases, leaving 13 bases of the junction unmatched.

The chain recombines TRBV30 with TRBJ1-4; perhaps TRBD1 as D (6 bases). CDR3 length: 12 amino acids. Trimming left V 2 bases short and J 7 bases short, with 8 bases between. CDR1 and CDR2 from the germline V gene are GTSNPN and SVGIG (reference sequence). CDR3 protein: CAWSQQGEKLFF. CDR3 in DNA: TGTGCCTGGAGTCAACAGGGTGAAAAACTGTTTTTT. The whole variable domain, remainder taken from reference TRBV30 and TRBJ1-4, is SQTIHQWPATLVQPVGSPLSLECTVEGTSNPNLYWYRQAAGRGLQLLFYSVGIGQISSEVPQNLSASRPQDRQFILSSKKLLLSDSGFYLCAWSQQGEKLFFGSGTQLSVL.

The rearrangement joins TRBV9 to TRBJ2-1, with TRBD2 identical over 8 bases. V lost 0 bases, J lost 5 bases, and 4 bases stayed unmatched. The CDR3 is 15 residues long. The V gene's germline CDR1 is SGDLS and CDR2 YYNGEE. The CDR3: CASSVVVAGHNEQFF. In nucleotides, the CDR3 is TGTGCCAGCAGCGTAGTGGTAGCGGGACACAATGAGCAGTTCTTC.

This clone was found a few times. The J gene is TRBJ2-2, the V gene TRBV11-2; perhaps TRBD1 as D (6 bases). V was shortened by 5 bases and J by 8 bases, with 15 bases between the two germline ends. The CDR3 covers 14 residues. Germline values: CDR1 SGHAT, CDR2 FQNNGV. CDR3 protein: CASSVTGNQGELFF. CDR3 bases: TGTGCCAGCAGCGTTACAGGGAATCAGGGGGAGCTGTTTTTT.

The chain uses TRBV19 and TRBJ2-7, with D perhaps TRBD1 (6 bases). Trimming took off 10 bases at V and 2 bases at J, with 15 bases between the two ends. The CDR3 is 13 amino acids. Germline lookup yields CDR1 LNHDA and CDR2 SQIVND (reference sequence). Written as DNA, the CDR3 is TGTGCCACCAAGGACAGCCTAGCCTACGAGCAGTACTTC. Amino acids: CATKDSLAYEQYF.

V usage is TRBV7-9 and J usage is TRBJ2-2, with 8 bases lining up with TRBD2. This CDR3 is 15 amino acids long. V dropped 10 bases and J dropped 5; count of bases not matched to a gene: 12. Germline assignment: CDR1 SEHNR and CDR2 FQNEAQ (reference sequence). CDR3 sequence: CATVRLRGGTGELFF. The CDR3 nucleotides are TGTGCCACCGTTAGGCTCCGCGGGGGGACCGGGGAGCTGTTTTTT. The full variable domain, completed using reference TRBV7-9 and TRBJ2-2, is DTGVSQNPRHKITKRGQNVTFRCDPISEHNRLYWYRQTLGQGPEFLTYFQNEAQLEKSRLLSDRFSAERPKGSFSTLEIQRTEQGDSAMYLCATVRLRGGTGELFFGEGSRLTVL.

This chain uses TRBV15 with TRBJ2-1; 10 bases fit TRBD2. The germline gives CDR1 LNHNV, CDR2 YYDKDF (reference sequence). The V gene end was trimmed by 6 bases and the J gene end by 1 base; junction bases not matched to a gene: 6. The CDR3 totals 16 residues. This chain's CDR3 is CATRLAGVRSYNEQFF. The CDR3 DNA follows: TGTGCCACCAGGCTAGCGGGAGTCAGGTCCTACAATGAGCAGTTCTTC.